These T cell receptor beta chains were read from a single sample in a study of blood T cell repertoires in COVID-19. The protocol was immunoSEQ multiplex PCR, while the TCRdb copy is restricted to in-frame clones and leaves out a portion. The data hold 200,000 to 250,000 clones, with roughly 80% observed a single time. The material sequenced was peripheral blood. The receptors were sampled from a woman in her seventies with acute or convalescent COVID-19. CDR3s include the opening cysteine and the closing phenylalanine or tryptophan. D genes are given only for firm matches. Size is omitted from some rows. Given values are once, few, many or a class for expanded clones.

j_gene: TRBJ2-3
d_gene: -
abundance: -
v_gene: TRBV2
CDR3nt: TGTGCCAGCAGTGTTATGCGGGATACGCAGTATTTT
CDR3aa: CASSVMRDTQYF

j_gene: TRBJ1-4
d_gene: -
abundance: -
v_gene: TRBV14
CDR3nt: TGTGCCAGCAGCCTCACAGGGAGTTTGATAAGTGAAAAACTGTTTTTT
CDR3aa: CASSLTGSLISEKLFF

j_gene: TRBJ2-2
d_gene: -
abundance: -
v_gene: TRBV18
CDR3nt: TGTGCCAGCTCACCACTGGCAGTCCTGAACACCGGGGAGCTGTTTTTT
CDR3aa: CASSPLAVLNTGELFF

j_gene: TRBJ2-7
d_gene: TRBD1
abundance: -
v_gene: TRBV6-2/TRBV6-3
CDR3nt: TGTGCCAGCAGTAGGGGACAGGGCTACGAGCAGTACTTC
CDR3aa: CASSRGQGYEQYF

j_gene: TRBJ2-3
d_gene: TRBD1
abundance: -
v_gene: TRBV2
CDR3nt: TGTGCCAGCAGTGAAAGGCTACCACGGGACAGGCCACTCGGGGCAGCAGTCACAGATACGCAGTATTTT
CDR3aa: CASSERLPRDRPLGAAVTDTQYF

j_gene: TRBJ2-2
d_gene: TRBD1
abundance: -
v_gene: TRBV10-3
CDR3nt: TGTGCCATCAGTTCGGGACAGCCAGGGGAGCTGTTTTTT
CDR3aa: CAISSGQPGELFF

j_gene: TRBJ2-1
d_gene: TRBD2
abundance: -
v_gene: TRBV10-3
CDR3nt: TGTGCCACCGGGGGGGCCGGGGAGCAGTTCTTC
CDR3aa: CATGGAGEQFF

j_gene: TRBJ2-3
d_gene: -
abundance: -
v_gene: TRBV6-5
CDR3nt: TGTGCCAGCAGTACGGCAGGGGAGAACACAGATACGCAGTATTTT
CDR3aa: CASSTAGENTDTQYF

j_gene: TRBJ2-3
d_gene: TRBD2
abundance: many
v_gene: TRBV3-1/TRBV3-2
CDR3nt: TGTGCCAGCAGCCAGCGGGGAGGGACAGATACGCAGTATTTT
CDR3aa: CASSQRGGTDTQYF

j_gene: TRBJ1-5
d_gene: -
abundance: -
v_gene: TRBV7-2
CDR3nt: TGTGCCAGCAGCTCAACACCGTCTAGCAATCAGCCCCAGCATTTT
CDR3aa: CASSSTPSSNQPQHF

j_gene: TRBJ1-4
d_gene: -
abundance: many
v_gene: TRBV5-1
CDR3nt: TGCGCCAGCAGCCCGGGGATGGGGAGTGGCGAAAAACTGTTTTTT
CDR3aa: CASSPGMGSGEKLFF

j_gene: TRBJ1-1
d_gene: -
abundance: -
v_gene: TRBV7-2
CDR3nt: TGTGCCAGCAGCCGGGGGGGCGACGCCTCGAAAGCTTTCTTT
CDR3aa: CASSRGGDASKAFF

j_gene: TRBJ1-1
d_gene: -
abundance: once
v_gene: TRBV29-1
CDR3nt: TGCAGCGTTGTCCAGGGAATGAACACTGAAGCTTTCTTT
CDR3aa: CSVVQGMNTEAFF

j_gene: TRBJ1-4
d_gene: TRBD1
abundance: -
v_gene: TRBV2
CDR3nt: TGTGCCAGCAGTCCTGGACAGGGGAGGAGTGAAAAACTGTTTTTT
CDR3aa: CASSPGQGRSEKLFF

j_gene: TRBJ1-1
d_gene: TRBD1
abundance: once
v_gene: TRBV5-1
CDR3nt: TGCGCCAGCAGAGTTGGACAGGGGTACACTGAAGCTTTCTTT
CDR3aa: CASRVGQGYTEAFF

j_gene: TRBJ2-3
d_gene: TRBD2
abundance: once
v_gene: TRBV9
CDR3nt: TGTGCCAGCAGCGGATCTAGCGGGGGCTGGACAGATACGCAGTATTTT
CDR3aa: CASSGSSGGWTDTQYF

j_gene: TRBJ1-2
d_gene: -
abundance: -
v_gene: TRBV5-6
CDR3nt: TGTGCCAGCAGCTTAGGAGGGCTTGGCTACACCTTC
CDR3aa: CASSLGGLGYTF

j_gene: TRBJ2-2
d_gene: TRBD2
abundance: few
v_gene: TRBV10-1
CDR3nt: TGCGCCAGCAGTGAGTCTAGCGGGGGATCCACCGGGGAGCTGTTTTTT
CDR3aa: CASSESSGGSTGELFF

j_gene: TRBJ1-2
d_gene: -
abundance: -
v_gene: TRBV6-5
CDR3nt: TGTGCCAGCAGTTCTGACAGGCTTAACTATGGCTACACCTTC
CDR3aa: CASSSDRLNYGYTF

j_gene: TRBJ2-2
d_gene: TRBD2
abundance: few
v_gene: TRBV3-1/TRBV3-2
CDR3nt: TGTGCCAGCAGCCAAGGTTCTAGCGGGGGGGCAAACACCGGGGAGCTGTTTTTT
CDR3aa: CASSQGSSGGANTGELFF

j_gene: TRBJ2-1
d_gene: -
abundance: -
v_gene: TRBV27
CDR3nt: TGTGCCAGCAGTTTATCTCCGACTAGTGCGTACAATGAGCAGTTCTTC
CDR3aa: CASSLSPTSAYNEQFF

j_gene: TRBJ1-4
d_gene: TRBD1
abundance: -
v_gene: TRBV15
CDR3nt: TGTGCCACCAGCATTCAGGGACAGTATGAAAAACTGTTTTTT
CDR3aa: CATSIQGQYEKLFF

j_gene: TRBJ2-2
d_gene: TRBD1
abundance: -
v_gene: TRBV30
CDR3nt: TGTGCCTGGAGGGCGGTGGGGACAGGCCCCACCGGGGAGCTGTTTTTT
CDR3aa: CAWRAVGTGPTGELFF

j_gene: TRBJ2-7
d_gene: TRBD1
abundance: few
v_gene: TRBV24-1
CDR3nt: TGTGCCACCAGTGATCGCCGACAGGGGACCCTCGACGAGCAGTACTTC
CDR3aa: CATSDRRQGTLDEQYF

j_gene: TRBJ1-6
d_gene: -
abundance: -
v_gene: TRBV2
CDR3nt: TGTGCCAGCAGTGATGAACAGAATTCACCCCTCCACTTT
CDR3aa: CASSDEQNSPLHF

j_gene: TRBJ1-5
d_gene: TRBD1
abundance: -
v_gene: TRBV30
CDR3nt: TGTGCCTGGAGTCGGACAGGGGGAGGTGGCCAGCCCCAGCATTTT
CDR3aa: CAWSRTGGGGQPQHF

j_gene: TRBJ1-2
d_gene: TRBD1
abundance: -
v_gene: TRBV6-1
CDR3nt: TGTGCCAGCAGTGACCGGTCCGGGACAGGAGTTGATGGCTACACCTTC
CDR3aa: CASSDRSGTGVDGYTF